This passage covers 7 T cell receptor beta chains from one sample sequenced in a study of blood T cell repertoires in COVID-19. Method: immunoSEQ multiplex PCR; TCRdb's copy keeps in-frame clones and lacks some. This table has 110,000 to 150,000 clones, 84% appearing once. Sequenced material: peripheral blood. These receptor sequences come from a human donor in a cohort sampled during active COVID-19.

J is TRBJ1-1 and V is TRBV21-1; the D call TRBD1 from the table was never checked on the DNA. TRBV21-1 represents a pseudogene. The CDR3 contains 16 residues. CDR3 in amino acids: CASSKADKGASTEAFF. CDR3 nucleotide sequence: TGTGCCAGCAGCAAAGCCGATAAAGGGGCGAGCACTGAAGCTTTCTTT.

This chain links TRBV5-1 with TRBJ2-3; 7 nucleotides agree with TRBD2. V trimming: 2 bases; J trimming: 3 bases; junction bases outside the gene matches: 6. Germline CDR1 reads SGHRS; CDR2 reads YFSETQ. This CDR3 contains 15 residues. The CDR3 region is CASSFGVGGTDTQYF. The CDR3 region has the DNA TGCGCCAGCAGCTTTGGCGTCGGGGGGACAGATACGCAGTATTTT. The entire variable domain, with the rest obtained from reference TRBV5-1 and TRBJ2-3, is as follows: KAGVTQTPRYLIKTRGQQVTLSCSPISGHRSVSWYQQTPGQGLQFLFEYFSETQRNKGNFPGRFSGRQFSNSRSEMNVSTLELGDSALYLCASSFGVGGTDTQYFGPGTRLTVL.

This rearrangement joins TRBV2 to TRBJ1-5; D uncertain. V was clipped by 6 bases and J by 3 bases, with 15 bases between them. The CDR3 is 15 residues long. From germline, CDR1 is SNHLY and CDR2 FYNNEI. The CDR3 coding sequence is TGTGCCAGCAGGTTCGGAGGTAGGACCAATCAGCCCCAGCATTTT. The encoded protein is CASRFGGRTNQPQHF.

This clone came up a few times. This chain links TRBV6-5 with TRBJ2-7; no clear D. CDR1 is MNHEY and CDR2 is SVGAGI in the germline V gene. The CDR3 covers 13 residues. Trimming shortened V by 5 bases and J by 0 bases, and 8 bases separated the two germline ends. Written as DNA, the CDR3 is TGTGCCAGCAGTCGTCCGAGCTCCTACGAGCAGTACTTC. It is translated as CASSRPSSYEQYF.

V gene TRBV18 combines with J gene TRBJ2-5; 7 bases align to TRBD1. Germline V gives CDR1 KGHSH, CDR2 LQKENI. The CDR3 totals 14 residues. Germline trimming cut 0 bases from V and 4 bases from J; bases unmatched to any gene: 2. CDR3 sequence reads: CASSPPQGRETQYF. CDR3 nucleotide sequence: TGTGCCAGCTCACCACCACAGGGGAGAGAGACCCAGTACTTC.

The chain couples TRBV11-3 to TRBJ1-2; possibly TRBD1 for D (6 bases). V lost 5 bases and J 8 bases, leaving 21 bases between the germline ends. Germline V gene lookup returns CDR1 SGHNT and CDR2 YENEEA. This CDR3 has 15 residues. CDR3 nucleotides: TGTGCCAGCAGCCCTTCCCCGGCCAGGGGCAACGGCTACACCTTC. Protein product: CASSPSPARGNGYTF.

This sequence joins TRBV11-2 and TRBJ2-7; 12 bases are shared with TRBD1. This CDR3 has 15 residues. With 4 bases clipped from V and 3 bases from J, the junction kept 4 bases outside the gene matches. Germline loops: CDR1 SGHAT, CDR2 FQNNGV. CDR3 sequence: CASSSGTGGNYEQYV. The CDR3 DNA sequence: TGTGCCAGCAGCTCCGGGACAGGGGGCAACTACGAGCAGTACGTC.